These 24 T cell receptor beta chains were all obtained from the same sample, sequenced in a study of blood T cell repertoires in COVID-19. Generated by immunoSEQ multiplex PCR, the TCRdb table keeps only in-frame clones and is missing some. The sample has 250,000 or so clones, about 80% seen once. Sequenced material: PBMCs or T cells enriched from blood (not recorded which). All receptors come from a man aged 50-60 years who had recovered from COVID-19.

CDR3 protein: CASSYSSPYGYTF. The CDR3 bases are TGTGCCAGCAGTTACTCATCTCCCTATGGCTACACCTTC. The rearrangement uses TRBV6-5 and TRBJ1-2; D remains ambiguous. The CDR3 has 13 residues. The V end lost 0 bases, the J end lost 4 bases, and 6 bases lay between the germline ends. Germline CDR1 is MNHEY and CDR2 is SVGAGI.

The DNA for the CDR3 is TGTGCCAGCAGCTTGGGAACAGGCATCAATCAGCCCCAGCATTTT. Its protein product is CASSLGTGINQPQHF. The J gene is TRBJ1-5, the V gene TRBV7-2; maybe TRBD1 (5 bases). The CDR3 is made up of 15 amino acids. Germline CDR1 and CDR2: SGHTA and FQGNSA. V shed 3 bases and J shed 3 bases, with 12 bases lying between them.

CDR3 nucleotides: TGTGCCAGCAGTGAAGAGGCGGAATATGGCTACACCTTC. It translates to CASSEEAEYGYTF. The chain is built from TRBV6-1 and TRBJ1-2, with D unclear. Trimming took off 1 base at V and 5 bases at J, with 8 bases between the two ends. The CDR3 loop spans 13 amino acids. The V gene's germline CDR1 is MNHNS and CDR2 SASEGT.

This clone was counted once. The genes are TRBV11-1 and TRBJ2-1, with D possibly being TRBD2 (7 bases). The V gene lost 5 bases and the J gene lost 10 bases, with 15 bases spanning the gap. Germline CDR1 is SGHAT and CDR2 is FQDESV (reference sequence). This CDR3 has 13 residues. CDR3 sequence (DNA): TGTGCCAGCAGCCCGCCCGGGGGGCGCGAGCAGTTCTTC. It specifies CASSPPGGREQFF.

V usage is TRBV28 and J usage is TRBJ2-2; perhaps TRBD1 as D (6 bases). Trimming removed 3 bases from V and 8 bases from J, with 16 bases in between. Germline CDR1 MDHEN, CDR2 SYDVKM. CDR3 length: 15 residues. CDR3 sequence reads: CASSLSPGVSGELFF. The CDR3 coding sequence is TGTGCCAGCAGTTTGTCCCCAGGGGTTTCGGGGGAGCTGTTTTTT.

This clone has just one count. The CDR3 DNA reads as TGTGCCAGCAGCACGGACATTGGCAATCAGCCCCAGCATTTT. Translating it yields CASSTDIGNQPQHF. V and J are TRBV6-2 or TRBV6-3 and TRBJ1-5; a weak D match, TRBD1 (5 bases). This CDR3 region has 14 residues. The germline V gene has CDR1 MNHEY and CDR2 SVGEGT. Trimming shortened V by 6 bases and J by 2 bases, and 11 bases separated the two germline ends.

In its sample, this clone was seen a few times. V is TRBV5-1 and J is TRBJ1-2; 7 positions agree with TRBD1. CDR3 size: 14 residues. V was clipped by 0 bases and J by 8 bases; unmatched bases: 7. Looked up from germline, CDR1 is SGHRS and CDR2 is YFSETQ. DNA for the CDR3: TGCGCCAGCAGCTTGGAGGGACAGTTAGTAGGCTACACCTTC. Protein: CASSLEGQLVGYTF.

The chain links TRBV5-1 to TRBJ1-2, with no clear D. V was cut by 0 bases and J by 4 bases, with 16 bases left in between. The CDR3 sequence is 16 residues long. Germline V gene sequence: CDR1 SGHRS, CDR2 YFSETQ. The CDR3 reads CASSLEASRGSYGYTF. The CDR3 nucleotides are TGCGCCAGCAGCTTGGAGGCTTCGAGAGGGAGCTATGGCTACACCTTC.

CDR3 residues: CASSYARYGTDTQYF. The CDR3 DNA is TGTGCCAGCAGTTACGCTCGGTACGGCACAGATACGCAGTATTTT. The chain has TRBV6-5 and TRBJ2-3; D is unclear. The CDR3 runs 15 residues. Germline CDR1 MNHEY, CDR2 SVGAGI. Between the trimmed V and J ends, which lost 2 bases and 1 base, there was a span of 10 bases.

V gene TRBV4-1 combines with J gene TRBJ2-7; TRBD2 matches 12 bases. Germline CDR1 and CDR2: MGHRA and YSYEKL. V shed 0 bases, J shed 4 bases, and the junction held 7 bases outside the gene matches. The CDR3 runs to 17 residues. The CDR3 protein is CASSQDATSGRRYEQYF. CDR3 DNA sequence: TGCGCCAGCAGCCAAGATGCAACTAGCGGGAGGCGGTACGAGCAGTACTTC.

This clone was seen only a few times. The chain carries TRBV18 and TRBJ1-2; a weak D match, TRBD1 (6 bases). The germline gives CDR1 KGHSH, CDR2 LQKENI. The CDR3 contains 14 residues. V was trimmed by 4 bases and J by 5 bases, leaving 14 bases between them. CDR3 DNA sequence: TGTGCCAGCTCACGATCGACAGGCGAGTATGGCTACACCTTC. Protein product: CASSRSTGEYGYTF.

This clone showed up just once. The V call is TRBV21-1, the J call TRBJ2-4; the table gives TRBD2 as D, unverified against the DNA. TRBV21-1 is marked as a pseudogene. This CDR3 comprises 15 residues. The CDR3 bases are TGTGCCAGCAGCACAAACCGACTAGCCAAAAACATTCAGTACTTC. Translation: CASSTNRLAKNIQYF.

The chain recombines TRBV28 with TRBJ1-2, with D perhaps TRBD1 (6 bases). This CDR3 has 14 residues. V dropped 3 bases and J dropped 1 base, with 9 bases sitting between them. Germline V CDR1 and CDR2: MDHEN, SYDVKM. The CDR3 reads CASSLNRVNYGYTF. CDR3 bases: TGTGCCAGCAGTTTGAACAGGGTTAACTATGGCTACACCTTC.

The gene calls are TRBV7-2 and TRBJ2-3; 12 bases fit TRBD2. V trimming: 5 bases; J trimming: 5 bases; junction bases outside the gene matches: 8. Germline values: CDR1 SGHTA, CDR2 FQGNSA. The CDR3 has 16 amino acids. This CDR3 reads CASSAFLAGGQDTQYF. The DNA of the CDR3 is TGTGCCAGCAGCGCCTTCCTAGCGGGGGGGCAAGATACGCAGTATTTT.

This sequence joins TRBV5-4 and TRBJ1-2; TRBD1 agrees at 8 bases. The CDR3 is 14 residues long. CDR1 is SGHNT and CDR2 is YYREEE in the germline V gene (reference sequence). The V segment lost 4 bases and the J segment 5 bases; nucleotides outside the gene matches: 7. The CDR3 is CASSAQGAQYGYTF. DNA of the CDR3: TGTGCCAGCAGCGCTCAGGGGGCTCAGTATGGCTACACCTTC.

This clone appeared a single time. This rearrangement joins TRBV3-1 (or the pseudogene TRBV3-2) to TRBJ1-2; possible D gene TRBD1, 5 bases. Trimming took 3 bases from V and 4 from J, leaving 15 bases between them. This CDR3 has 15 amino acids. CDR1 is LGHDT, CDR2 YNNKEL, per germline (reference sequence). The CDR3 nucleotides read TGTGCCAGCAGCCAGGCGTGGGGGGAGGGCTATGGCTACACCTTC. This sequence encodes CASSQAWGEGYGYTF.

The chain links TRBV27 to TRBJ2-7, with a possible D match to TRBD1 (6 bases). Germline V gene lookup returns CDR1 MNHEY and CDR2 SMNVEV (reference sequence). This CDR3 spans 16 amino acids. V shed 6 bases and J shed 2 bases, with 20 bases lying between them. The CDR3 coding sequence is TGTGCCAGCAGATCTCGCCGGCCAGGGGAAACCTACGAGCAGTACTTC. This translates into CASRSRRPGETYEQYF.

V is TRBV9 and J is TRBJ1-4; D not certain. From germline, CDR1 is SGDLS and CDR2 YYNGEE. Trimming removed 4 bases at V and 5 bases at J, with 9 bases between. This CDR3 region has 13 residues. This CDR3 reads CASSFRLNEKLFF. DNA of the CDR3: TGTGCCAGCAGCTTTCGTTTGAATGAAAAACTGTTTTTT.

This rearrangement joins TRBV5-6 to TRBJ1-2; weak D call: TRBD1 (6 bases). Germline CDR1 reads SGHDT; CDR2 reads YYEEEE. V was clipped by 1 base and J by 5 bases, with 27 bases between them. This CDR3 spans 19 amino acids. The CDR3 DNA sequence: TGTGCCAGCAGCTTGACTTCGACAGGTCGGTTTAGGTCTTTGTATGGCTACACCTTC. Amino acids: CASSLTSTGRFRSLYGYTF. Full variable domain (missing parts from reference TRBV5-6 and TRBJ1-2): DAGVTQSPTHLIKTRGQQVTLRCSPKSGHDTVSWYQQALGQGPQFIFQYYEEEERQRGNFPDRFSGHQFPNYSSELNVNALLLGDSALYLCASSLTSTGRFRSLYGYTFGSGTRLTVV.

This sequence joins TRBV10-3 and TRBJ1-1, with D possibly matching TRBD1 (5 bases). V lost 6 bases to trimming and J lost 2 bases, with 13 bases between them. Germline V gives CDR1 ENHRY, CDR2 SYGVKD. The CDR3 is 14 amino acids. CDR3 nucleotide sequence: TGTGCCATCAGGATGACAGAGGTCAACACTGAAGCTTTCTTT. Protein: CAIRMTEVNTEAFF.

The rearrangement uses TRBV12-3 or TRBV12-4 and TRBJ2-3; tentative D call: TRBD2 (6 bases). The CDR3 totals 13 residues. V shed 7 bases and J shed 4 bases, with 12 bases lying between them. The CDR3 region is CASTNPGADTQYF. The CDR3 nucleotides are TGTGCCAGCACCAATCCGGGGGCAGATACGCAGTATTTT.

V and J are TRBV10-1 and TRBJ1-1, with D possibly matching TRBD1 (5 bases). Looked up from germline, CDR1 is WNHNN and CDR2 is SYGVQD (reference sequence). V was cut by 6 bases and J by 8 bases, with 16 bases left in between. The CDR3 runs to 13 residues. CDR3 region: CASRSGGSEEAFF. The DNA of the CDR3 is TGCGCCAGCAGATCGGGGGGATCGGAAGAAGCTTTCTTT.

The rearrangement joins TRBV7-9 to TRBJ2-1; TRBD2 agrees at 7 bases. Germline CDR1 and CDR2: SEHNR and FQNEAQ (reference sequence). V lost 5 bases and J lost 9; bases outside the gene matches: 13. The CDR3 has 15 amino acids. CDR3 residues: CASSTPGGGGGEQFF. CDR3 nucleotide sequence: TGTGCCAGCAGCACTCCAGGCGGGGGAGGAGGTGAGCAGTTCTTC.

This chain connects TRBV18 to TRBJ1-4; 8 bases line up with TRBD1. V lost 2 bases to trimming and J lost 7 bases; unmatched junction nucleotides: 3. This CDR3 is 14 amino acids long. Germline values: CDR1 KGHSH, CDR2 LQKENI. As DNA, the CDR3 is TGTGCCAGCTCACCAGGACAGGGTCCTGAAAAACTGTTTTTT. It yields the protein CASSPGQGPEKLFF.